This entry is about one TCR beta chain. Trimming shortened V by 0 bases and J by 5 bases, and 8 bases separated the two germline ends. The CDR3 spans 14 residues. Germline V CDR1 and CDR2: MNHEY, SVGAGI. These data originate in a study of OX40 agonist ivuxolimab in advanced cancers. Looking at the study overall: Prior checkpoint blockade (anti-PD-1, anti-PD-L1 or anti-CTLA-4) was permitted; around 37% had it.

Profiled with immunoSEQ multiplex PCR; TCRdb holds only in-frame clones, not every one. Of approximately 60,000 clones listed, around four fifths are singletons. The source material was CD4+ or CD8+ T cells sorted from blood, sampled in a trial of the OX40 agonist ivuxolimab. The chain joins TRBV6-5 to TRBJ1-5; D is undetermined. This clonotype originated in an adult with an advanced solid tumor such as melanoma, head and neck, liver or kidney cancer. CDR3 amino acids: CASSYSDADQPQHF. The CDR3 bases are TGTGCCAGCAGTTACTCGGACGCCGATCAGCCCCAGCATTTT.